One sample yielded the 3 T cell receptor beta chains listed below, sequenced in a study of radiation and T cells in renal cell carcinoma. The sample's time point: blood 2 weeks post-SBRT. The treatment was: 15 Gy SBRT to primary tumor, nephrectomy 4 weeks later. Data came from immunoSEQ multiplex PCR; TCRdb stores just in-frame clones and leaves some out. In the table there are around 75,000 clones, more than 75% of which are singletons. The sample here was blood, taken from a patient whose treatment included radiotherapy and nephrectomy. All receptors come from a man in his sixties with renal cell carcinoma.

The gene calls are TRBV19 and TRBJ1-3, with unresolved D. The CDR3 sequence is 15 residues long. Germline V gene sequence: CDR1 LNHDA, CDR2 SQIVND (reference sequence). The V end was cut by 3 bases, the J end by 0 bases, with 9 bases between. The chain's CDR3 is CASSIIRSSGNTIYF. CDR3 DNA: TGTGCCAGTAGTATCATCCGGAGCTCTGGAAACACCATATATTTT.

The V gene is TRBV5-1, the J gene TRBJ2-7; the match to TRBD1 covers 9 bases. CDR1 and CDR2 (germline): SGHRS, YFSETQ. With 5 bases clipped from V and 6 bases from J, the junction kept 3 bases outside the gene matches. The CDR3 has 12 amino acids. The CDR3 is CASRQGAAEQYF. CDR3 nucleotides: TGCGCCAGCAGACAGGGGGCCGCCGAGCAGTACTTC.

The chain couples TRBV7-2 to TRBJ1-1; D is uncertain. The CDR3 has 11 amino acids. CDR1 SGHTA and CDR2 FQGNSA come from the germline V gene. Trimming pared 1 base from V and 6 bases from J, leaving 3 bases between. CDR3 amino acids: CASSLGSEAFF. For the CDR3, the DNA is TGTGCCAGCAGCTTAGGATCTGAAGCTTTCTTT.